The 19 T cell receptor beta chains reported below all come from one sample, sequenced in a study of T cells in narcolepsy. The table came from immunoSEQ multiplex PCR; TCRdb's copy has only in-frame clones and leaves some out. This sample has roughly 30,000 clones, with around 87% found just once. Sequenced input: memory (CD45RA-) CD4+ T cells from blood. These receptors were collected from a human donor in good health.

CDR3 protein: CAISDPGQGNYGYTF. As DNA, the CDR3 is TGTGCCATCAGTGATCCGGGACAGGGGAACTATGGCTACACCTTC. This sequence joins TRBV10-3 and TRBJ1-2; 10 bases line up with TRBD1. The CDR3 runs to 15 residues. CDR1 is ENHRY, CDR2 SYGVKD, per germline. After removal of 3 bases from V and 2 bases from J, the junction contained 3 bases not matched to a gene.

The rearrangement joins TRBV18 to TRBJ2-1; a possible D gene is TRBD1 (6 bases). The CDR3 has 14 residues. V gave up 5 bases and J gave up 9 bases, with 17 bases separating them. The germline V gene encodes CDR1 KGHSH and CDR2 LQKENI. The CDR3 nucleotides read TGTGCCAGCTCATCGCACCACAGGGACACTGAGCAGTTCTTC. It encodes CASSSHHRDTEQFF.

This clone was observed once. The chain uses TRBV27 and TRBJ2-1; 9 bases map to TRBD2. The germline gives CDR1 MNHEY, CDR2 SMNVEV (reference sequence). Trimming at V came to 2 bases and at J to 10 bases, leaving 9 bases not matched to a gene. The CDR3 sequence is 15 residues long. The CDR3 reads CASSLAGGPAVEQFF. DNA for the CDR3: TGTGCCAGCAGTTTAGCGGGAGGGCCTGCGGTGGAGCAGTTCTTC.

This clone has only one observation. The chain links TRBV4-1 to TRBJ2-1; TRBD2 aligns across 9 bases. V gave up 1 base and J gave up 7 bases; unmatched junction bases: 11. The CDR3 totals 17 residues. CDR1 and CDR2 (germline): MGHRA, YSYEKL. CDR3 residues: CASSQVQAGGPPNEQFF. CDR3 sequence (DNA): TGCGCCAGCAGCCAAGTCCAAGCGGGGGGCCCCCCGAATGAGCAGTTCTTC.

The chain combines TRBV6-1 with TRBJ2-2; unclear D gene. Deletions cut 4 bases from V and 3 bases from J, with 9 bases between. CDR3 size: 14 residues. CDR1 and CDR2 from the germline V gene are MNHNS and SASEGT. The CDR3 bases are TGTGCCAGCAGTGCCAGGTGGGACACCGGGGAGCTGTTTTTT. Translating it yields CASSARWDTGELFF.

This sequence joins TRBV29-1 and TRBJ1-1; 9 bases line up with TRBD1. In germline, CDR1 is SQVTM, CDR2 ANQGSEA. The length of the CDR3 is 15 residues. Trimming cost V 6 bases and J 3 bases; bases outside gene matches: 11. The CDR3 nucleotides are TGCAGCGTGGCTTACAGGGGGCCTCGTTACACTGAAGCTTTCTTT. Translated, it gives CSVAYRGPRYTEAFF.

The genes are TRBV5-1 and TRBJ2-2; no definite D call. The germline V and J ends were trimmed by 0 bases and 7 bases, with 22 bases remaining between them. Germline CDR1 SGHRS, CDR2 YFSETQ. This CDR3 comprises 18 residues. The CDR3 bases are TGCGCCAGCAGCTTGGGAAGATGGCAGGTTGGCGATGACGGGGAGCTGTTTTTT. It is translated as CASSLGRWQVGDDGELFF.

V is TRBV30 and J is TRBJ1-4; D uncertain. Germline V lookup: CDR1 GTSNPN, CDR2 SVGIG (reference sequence). CDR3 length: 14 amino acids. Trimming removed 1 base at V and 4 bases at J, with 10 bases between. The CDR3 coding sequence is TGTGCCTGGAGTGACGGACGAAGTAATGAAAAACTGTTTTTT. It codes for CAWSDGRSNEKLFF.

The chain recombines TRBV27 with TRBJ1-6; D gene unclear. This CDR3 contains 14 residues. In germline, CDR1 is MNHEY, CDR2 SMNVEV (reference sequence). V dropped 5 bases and J dropped 5 bases, with 10 bases sitting between them. As DNA, the CDR3 is TGTGCCAGCAGTCCGGGAAGGAATAATTCACCCCTCCACTTT. Translated, it gives CASSPGRNNSPLHF.

This clone was counted between two and nine times. This rearrangement joins TRBV6-5 to TRBJ1-1; 9 positions agree with TRBD1. Germline-derived CDR1 and CDR2 are MNHEY and SVGAGI. The V segment lost 3 bases and the J segment 10 bases; nucleotides outside the gene matches: 12. The CDR3 sequence is 15 residues long. The CDR3 nucleotides are TGTGCCAGCAGTTATGGCGGGACAGGGAATTTCGGAGCTTTCTTT. Translated: CASSYGGTGNFGAFF.

This clone has a handful of counts. This chain joins TRBV4-2 and TRBJ2-3; no definite D call. The CDR3 loop spans 16 amino acids. Germline CDR1 LGHNA, CDR2 YNFKEQ. Trimming shortened V by 0 bases and J by 1 base, and 11 bases separated the two germline ends. The CDR3 DNA reads TGTGCCAGCAGCCAAGAGGCGCCCCCTCGCACAGATACGCAGTATTTT. This translates into CASSQEAPPRTDTQYF.

This chain links TRBV6-5 with TRBJ2-1; possibly TRBD2 for D (5 bases). CDR3 length: 15 amino acids. Germline V gene lookup returns CDR1 MNHEY and CDR2 SVGAGI. V gave up 5 bases and J gave up 0 bases, with 11 bases separating them. CDR3 sequence (DNA): TGTGCCAGCAGTACGCGGGTTCGCTCCTACAATGAGCAGTTCTTC. Protein product: CASSTRVRSYNEQFF.

The chain recombines TRBV27 with TRBJ2-7; no clear D. The CDR3 is made up of 13 amino acids. The V gene lost 1 base and the J gene lost 3 bases, with 7 bases spanning the gap. Germline-derived CDR1 and CDR2 are MNHEY and SMNVEV (reference sequence). The CDR3 protein is CASSLYRYYEQYF. The CDR3 coding sequence is TGTGCCAGCAGTTTATACCGGTACTACGAGCAGTACTTC.

On this clone itself: Other DNA sequences of this sample code for an identical CDR3. The J gene is TRBJ1-3, the V gene TRBV6-6; possibly TRBD1 for D (5 bases). The CDR3 spans 15 residues. Germline V gene sequence: CDR1 MNHNY, CDR2 SVGAGI (reference sequence). V was pared by 2 bases and J by 1 base, with 9 bases between. CDR3 DNA: TGTGCCAGCAGTTACGAGGGGATTTCTGGAAACACCATATATTTT. Its translation is CASSYEGISGNTIYF.

This rearrangement joins TRBV18 to TRBJ1-2, with D possibly matching TRBD1 (5 bases). The germline CDR1 and CDR2 sequences are KGHSH and LQKENI. The CDR3 spans 12 residues. Between the trimmed V and J ends, which lost 5 bases and 7 bases, there was a span of 11 bases. CDR3 DNA sequence: TGTGCCAGCTCATCGGACATCGGTGGCTACACCTTC. Translating it yields CASSSDIGGYTF.

As to this clone: At the DNA level, this CDR3 is encoded by other sequences in the same sample as well. V usage is TRBV18 and J usage is TRBJ1-3; D unclear. Germline V gives CDR1 KGHSH, CDR2 LQKENI. Trimming took off 0 bases at V and 4 bases at J, with 10 bases between the two ends. The CDR3 sequence is 15 residues long. The CDR3 reads CASSPPTPSGNTIYF. CDR3 coding DNA: TGTGCCAGCTCACCACCTACCCCCTCCGGAAACACCATATATTTT.

The rearrangement uses TRBV5-6 and TRBJ2-1; D gene uncertain. V was trimmed by 1 base and J by 0 bases, leaving 5 bases between them. Germline values: CDR1 SGHDT, CDR2 YYEEEE. The length of the CDR3 is 14 residues. CDR3 nucleotide sequence: TGTGCCAGCAGCTTGAACCCCTCCTACAATGAGCAGTTCTTC. This codes for CASSLNPSYNEQFF.

V is TRBV6-6 and J is TRBJ1-4; 9 positions agree with TRBD1. Germline CDR1 and CDR2: MNHNY and SVGAGI (reference sequence). V shed 2 bases and J 8 bases; nucleotides not matched to a gene: 6. CDR3 length equals 15 residues. CDR3 loop: CASSYEGQGEEKLFF. In nucleotides, the CDR3 is TGTGCCAGCAGTTACGAGGGACAGGGTGAGGAAAAACTGTTTTTT.

The table lists this clone with a count of one. V usage is TRBV18 and J usage is TRBJ1-3; TRBD1 matches at 8 bases. CDR1 and CDR2 from the germline V gene are KGHSH and LQKENI. With 3 bases clipped from V and 0 bases from J, the junction kept 4 bases outside the gene matches. CDR3 length: 16 residues. CDR3 coding DNA: TGTGCCAGCTCACCCGCAGGGGGCCTCTCTGGAAACACCATATATTTT. It encodes CASSPAGGLSGNTIYF.